The source of this T cell receptor (beta chain) is a study of blood T cell repertoires in COVID-19. Study overall: From the United States, Italy and Spain came samples of acute and convalescent COVID-19. The analysed material was cDNA or gDNA that came from T cells, B-cell-depleted T cells, or PBMCs.

Followed longitudinally, the Seattle patients had been enrolled during active infection. Original processing methods: Nucleated cell number was recorded as an estimate derived from reference gene primer amplification. The assay was immunoSEQ multiplex PCR, and TCRdb's table has in-frame clones only and misses some. The DNA was the basis for D and trimming; V, J and clone size are from that table. In the table there are over 55,000 clones, approximately 80% of which are singletons. This clonotype was obtained from a man in his fifties or sixties with COVID-19, enrolled during active disease. Sample: peripheral blood.

This CDR3 is CASSPSSNQPQHF. CDR3 DNA: TGTGCCAGCAGCCCCTCGAGCAATCAGCCCCAGCATTTT. This sequence joins TRBV11-2 and TRBJ1-5; D is unclear. The CDR3 loop spans 13 amino acids. Deletions cut 5 bases from V and 1 base from J, with 6 bases between. Looked up from germline, CDR1 is SGHAT and CDR2 is FQNNGV.